This T cell receptor beta chain came from a study of blood T cell repertoires in COVID-19. Using immunoSEQ multiplex PCR, the repertoire was profiled, and TCRdb retains in-frame clones only, with some absent. The repertoire holds 410,000 or so clones, approximately 91% seen once, with 1.5% to 1.8% in the top ten. Germline CDR1 is SGHAT and CDR2 is FQNNGV. Trimming cost V 2 bases and J 0 bases; bases outside gene matches: 4. The CDR3 has 15 amino acids. The genes are TRBV11-2 and TRBJ2-7; 7 bases fit TRBD1. The TCR originated in a woman in her thirties or forties with COVID-19, enrolled during active disease. The specimen was peripheral blood. The CDR3 here is CASSLSDRVSYEQYF. CDR3 DNA: TGTGCCAGCAGCTTAAGCGACAGGGTCTCCTACGAGCAGTACTTC.